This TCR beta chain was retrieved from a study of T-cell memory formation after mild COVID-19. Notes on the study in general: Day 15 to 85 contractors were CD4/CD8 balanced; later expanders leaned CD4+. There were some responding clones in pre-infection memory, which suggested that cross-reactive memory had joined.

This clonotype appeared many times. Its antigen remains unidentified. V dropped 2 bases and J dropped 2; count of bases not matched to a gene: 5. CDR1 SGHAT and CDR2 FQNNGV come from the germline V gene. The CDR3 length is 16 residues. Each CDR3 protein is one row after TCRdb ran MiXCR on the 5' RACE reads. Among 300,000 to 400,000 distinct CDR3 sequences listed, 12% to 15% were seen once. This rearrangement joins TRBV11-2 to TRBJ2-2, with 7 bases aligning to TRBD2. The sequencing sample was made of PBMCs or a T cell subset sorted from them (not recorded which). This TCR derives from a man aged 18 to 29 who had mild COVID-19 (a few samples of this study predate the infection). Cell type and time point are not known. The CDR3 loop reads CASSLLAGPNTGELFF. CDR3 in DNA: TGTGCCAGCAGCTTATTAGCGGGCCCAAACACCGGGGAGCTGTTTTTT.